The rows below give T cell receptor beta chains drawn from one sample of a study of CD8 T cells in ankylosing spondylitis. TCRdb re-called the 5' RACE reads through MiXCR, storing one row per CDR3 protein. Of 75,000 to 95,000 distinct CDR3 sequences detected, 9% appear once; the ten largest clones hold about 31%. Sequencing was carried out using blood, either unsorted or a sorted T cell fraction (not recorded which). Source of these receptors: a male donor with ankylosing spondylitis. CDR3s include the opening cysteine and the closing phenylalanine or tryptophan. The D gene is left open where the match is weak. Not all rows give a size; the values are once, few, many and, for expanded clones, a class.

clone_size j_call v_call d_call cdr3_nt cdr3_aa
many TRBJ1-2 TRBV15 TRBD1 TGTGCCACCAGCAGAGATCGGGCAGGGGGCGATTTTGGCTACACCTTC CATSRDRAGGDFGYTF
- TRBJ2-1 TRBV12-3/TRBV12-4 TRBD2 TGTGCCAGCAGTTCGCGACTAGCGCTGTTCTTC CASSSRLALFF
few TRBJ2-2 TRBV12-3/TRBV12-4 - TGTGCCAGCAGGACCTCTCTAGCAGATCCCCGCCACAGCGGGGAGCTGTTTTTT CASRTSLADPRHSGELFF
few TRBJ1-4 TRBV7-9 - TGTGCCAGCAGCCCCTCTCGTAATGAAAAACTGTTTTTT CASSPSRNEKLFF
many TRBJ2-2 TRBV3-1 - TGTGCCAGCAGCCAGGTGTCGGCAATTGGGACCGGGGAGCTGTTTTTT CASSQVSAIGTGELFF
few TRBJ2-1 TRBV4-2 - TGTGCCAGCAGCCAAGATCCCCCTGCGCTGAGCTCCTACAATGAGCAGTTCTTC CASSQDPPALSSYNEQFF
many TRBJ2-2 TRBV11-1 TRBD2 TGTGCCAGCAGCCAGGGACTAGCGGGAGGCACCAACACCGGGGAGCTGTTTTTT CASSQGLAGGTNTGELFF
- TRBJ2-1 TRBV29-1 - TGCAGCGTTGTGGCTCTCTTCTACAATGAGCAGTTCTTC CSVVALFYNEQFF
many TRBJ1-1 TRBV19 - TGTGCCAGTAACGACCTTCTCGGGTTTCCGCCTGAAGCTTTCTTT CASNDLLGFPPEAFF
- TRBJ1-6 TRBV2 - TGTGCCAGCAGTGAACTCGCAGGGTTGGATTCACCCCTCCACTTT CASSELAGLDSPLHF
many TRBJ2-1 TRBV10-3 TRBD2 TGTGCCAGCATGGGGACTATAGATGAGCAGTTCTTC CASMGTIDEQFF
few TRBJ2-2 TRBV24-1 TRBD1 TGTGCCACCAGTGACCCATTCGACAGGGAGAGTGACACCGGGGAGCTGTTTTTT CATSDPFDRESDTGELFF
once TRBJ2-1 TRBV19 - TGTGCCAGTAGTATTAGAAATGAGCAGTTCTTC CASSIRNEQFF
- TRBJ2-2 TRBV7-8 TRBD1 TGTGCCAGCGGACAGGGACCCGGGGAGCTGTTTTTT CASGQGPGELFF
many TRBJ1-2 TRBV3-1 - TGTGCCAGCAGCCAAGTGAACAGCTATGGCTACACCTTC CASSQVNSYGYTF
few TRBJ1-1 TRBV9 - TGTGCCAGCAGCCCTCCGTCAATAGGGGCCCCTGAAGCTTTCTTT CASSPPSIGAPEAFF
few TRBJ1-2 TRBV12-3/TRBV12-4 TRBD1 TGTGCCAGCAGTTTAGGGACAGGGACGAGCTACACCTTC CASSLGTGTSYTF
many TRBJ2-5 TRBV2 TRBD2 TGTGCGTCTGGGCTAGCGGGAGAAGGAGAGACCCAGTACTTC CASGLAGEGETQYF
many TRBJ2-1 TRBV7-9 - TGTGCCAGCAGCCCCGTCGGCAATGAGCAGTTCTTC CASSPVGNEQFF
many TRBJ2-5 TRBV10-1 - TGCGCCAGCAGTGAGGAAGGGGAGACCCAGTACTTC CASSEEGETQYF
many TRBJ2-1 TRBV2 TRBD1 TGTGCCAGCAGTCCGGACAGGGGGCCTTACAATGAGCAGTTCTTC CASSPDRGPYNEQFF
once TRBJ1-1 TRBV18 TRBD1 TGTGCCAGCTCACCTTACCGGGACAGTTTTATGAACACTGAAGCTTTCTTT CASSPYRDSFMNTEAFF
few TRBJ2-2 TRBV12-3/TRBV12-4 TRBD2 TGTGCCAGCAGTTTCACTAGCGGGAGGGGCACCGGGGAGCTGTTTTTT CASSFTSGRGTGELFF
many TRBJ2-3 TRBV3-1 TRBD2 TGTGCCAGCAGTCCCTTTGAGCGGGGGAGCACAGATACGCAGTATTTT CASSPFERGSTDTQYF
- TRBJ2-1 TRBV9 - TGTGCCAGCAGCGTAGTGAGCTATCAGCTGTTCTTC CASSVVSYQLFF
- TRBJ2-1 TRBV7-8 - TGTGCCAGCAGCTTAGGGACAGCAGACTCCCCCCAGGCGGATGAGCAGTTCTTC CASSLGTADSPQADEQFF
few TRBJ1-2 TRBV6-2/TRBV6-3 - TGTGCCAGCAGTTACCCAGTGAGGGATATCGACTATGGCTACACCTTC CASSYPVRDIDYGYTF
- TRBJ2-3 TRBV27 - TGTGCCAGCAGTTCGATAACAGTTAATACAGATACGCAGTATTTT CASSSITVNTDTQYF
few TRBJ2-4 TRBV3-1 - TGTGCCAGCAGCCAAGCTGGAGGTGCGTTAGCCAAAAACATTCAGTACTTC CASSQAGGALAKNIQYF
few TRBJ2-3 TRBV3-1 TRBD1 TGTGCCAGCAGCCAAGGGACAGGGGACCACACAGATACGCAGTATTTT CASSQGTGDHTDTQYF
- TRBJ2-2 TRBV7-6 TRBD2 TGTGCCAGCAGCTTCTTACCGACTAGCGGGAGCACCGGGGAGCTGTTTTTT CASSFLPTSGSTGELFF
many TRBJ2-7 TRBV29-1 - TGCAGCGTCCGGGAGTTGATGGGAGGCCACTACGAGCAGTACTTC CSVRELMGGHYEQYF
many TRBJ1-2 TRBV29-1 TRBD1 TGCAGCGCCGCTGAGACAGGGGGCGCGGGGTATGGCTACACCTTC CSAAETGGAGYGYTF
many TRBJ1-3 TRBV4-1 - TGCGCCAGCAGTCGGGAACCAGGGAATATAGGAAACACCATATATTTT CASSREPGNIGNTIYF
- TRBJ2-7 TRBV5-5 - TGTGCCAGCAGCTTACCAGTTCTAGGAGAGCAGTACTTC CASSLPVLGEQYF
few TRBJ1-2 TRBV3-1 TRBD1 TGTGCCAGCAGCCAACCAGGACAGGAGGGCGACTATGGCTACACCTTC CASSQPGQEGDYGYTF
- TRBJ2-5 TRBV18 - TGTGCCAGCTCACCGGAGGGCGGAGAGACCCAGTACTTC CASSPEGGETQYF
many TRBJ2-1 TRBV5-6 TRBD1 TGTGCCAGCATCCTTCACGAGGGACAGTACAATGAGCAGTTCTTC CASILHEGQYNEQFF
few TRBJ2-1 TRBV20-1 - TGCAGTGCGGTGATAGGAGGTAGCTCCTACAATGAGCAGTTCTTC CSAVIGGSSYNEQFF
- TRBJ1-4 TRBV4-2 - TGTGCCAGCAGCCAAGAGGCCGGGACCGGGGGTGAAAAACTGTTTTTT CASSQEAGTGGEKLFF
few TRBJ1-1 TRBV29-1 TRBD1 TGCAGCGTTGAAGGGGGGACAGGGGTGTACACTGAAGCTTTCTTT CSVEGGTGVYTEAFF
- TRBJ2-5 TRBV7-2 - TGTGTCAGCAGCAGCCGGTTAGGGGCCCAGTACTTC CVSSSRLGAQYF
medium-sized TRBJ2-1 TRBV12-3/TRBV12-4 - TGTGCCAGCAGTTTCCTTTGGGATAGCGGAGAGAATGAGCAGTTCTTC CASSFLWDSGENEQFF
- TRBJ2-1 TRBV5-6 - TGTGCCAGCAGCTTGCCCAGCGTCGATGAGCAGTTCTTC CASSLPSVDEQFF
many TRBJ2-2 TRBV24-1 - TGTGCCACCCAAGGGGGTACCGCCAGCACCGGGGAGCTGTTTTTT CATQGGTASTGELFF
few TRBJ2-5 TRBV14 TRBD2 TGTGCCAGCAGCCCCCTCGGGACTAGTCTTAAGGCCCAGTACTTC CASSPLGTSLKAQYF
few TRBJ2-1 TRBV29-1 TRBD1 TGCAGCACCCGGGACAGCCTCAATGAGCAGTTCTTC CSTRDSLNEQFF
few TRBJ1-2 TRBV7-9 TRBD1 TGTGCCAGCAGCTCGGGACAGGGGGCGATCTATGGCTACACCTTC CASSSGQGAIYGYTF
- TRBJ2-3 TRBV5-6 - TGTGCCAGCAGCAGGTTATCGGGCCCGGATGAGGATACGCAGTATTTT CASSRLSGPDEDTQYF
many TRBJ1-5 TRBV5-5 - TGTGCCAGCAGCAATTTGCGACAGACGGGCCAAAATCAGCCCCAGCATTTT CASSNLRQTGQNQPQHF
- TRBJ1-1 TRBV12-5 - TGTGCTAGTGGTTTGTTGGGGGAAAGGAACACTGAAGCTTTCTTT CASGLLGERNTEAFF
- TRBJ2-7 TRBV11-2 - TGTGCCAGCAGGCCCGAGTGGGCGGCGGTCGGGGAGCAGTACTTC CASRPEWAAVGEQYF
many TRBJ1-1 TRBV24-1 - TGTGCCACCAGTGATTCCGCAGATTTGAACACTGAAGCTTTCTTT CATSDSADLNTEAFF
few TRBJ1-2 TRBV12-3/TRBV12-4 - TGTGCCAGCAGCTCACAGGGCTTTGACTATGGCTACACCTTC CASSSQGFDYGYTF
many TRBJ2-1 TRBV7-9 TRBD1 TGTGCCAGCAGCCATAGGGACAGTGTGTACAATGAGCAGTTCTTC CASSHRDSVYNEQFF
few TRBJ2-5 TRBV10-3 - TGTGCCATCAGTGAGTCGAGGGGCAGGGATTCGGCAGAGACCCAGTACTTC CAISESRGRDSAETQYF